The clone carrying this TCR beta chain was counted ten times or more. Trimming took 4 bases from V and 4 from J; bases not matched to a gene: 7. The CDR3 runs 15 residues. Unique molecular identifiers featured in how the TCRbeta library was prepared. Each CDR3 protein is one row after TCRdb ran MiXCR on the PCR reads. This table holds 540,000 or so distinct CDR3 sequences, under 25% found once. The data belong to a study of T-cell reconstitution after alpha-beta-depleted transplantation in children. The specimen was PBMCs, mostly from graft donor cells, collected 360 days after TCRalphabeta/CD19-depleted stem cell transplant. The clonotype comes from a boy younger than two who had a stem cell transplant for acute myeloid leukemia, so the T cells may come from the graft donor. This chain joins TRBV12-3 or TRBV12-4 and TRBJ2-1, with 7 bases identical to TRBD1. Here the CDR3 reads CASSSTGTVYNEQFF. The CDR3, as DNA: TGTGCCAGCAGTTCAACCGGGACAGTATACAATGAGCAGTTCTTC.